Listed here are 15 T cell receptor beta chains from one sample, sequenced in a study of T cell responses to AZD1222 COVID-19 vaccine. Here immunoSEQ multiplex PCR was the method, and the copy in TCRdb shows in-frame clones only, minus some. The table includes 120,000 or so clones, 80% to 90% detected once. Sequencing was performed on peripheral blood, taken on day 0 of AZD1222 vaccination. The receptors stem from an adult in good health.

This rearrangement joins TRBV5-4 to TRBJ2-3, with a weak D call TRBD1 (6 bases). This CDR3 has 14 residues. V was cut by 0 bases and J by 5 bases, with 10 bases left in between. Germline V gives CDR1 SGHNT, CDR2 YYREEE (reference sequence). CDR3 residues: CASSLGGPLDTQYF. The CDR3 DNA reads as TGTGCCAGCAGCTTGGGGGGGCCCTTAGATACGCAGTATTTT.

The chain recombines TRBV4-1 with TRBJ1-5; D not resolved. Germline V gene lookup returns CDR1 MGHRA and CDR2 YSYEKL. The V end was cut by 0 bases, the J end by 4 bases, with 13 bases between. The CDR3 consists of 16 residues. CDR3 coding DNA: TGCGCCAGCAGCCAAGATGAACCTAAAGGGAATCAGCCCCAGCATTTT. Translating it yields CASSQDEPKGNQPQHF.

The rearrangement links TRBV24-1 to TRBJ2-1, with D possibly matching TRBD1 (5 bases). The germline CDR1 and CDR2 sequences are KGHDR and SFDVKD. There are 14 residues in the CDR3. The germline V and J ends were trimmed by 5 bases and 2 bases, with 9 bases remaining between them. The CDR3 reads CATSGGTAYNEQFF. Here the CDR3 DNA reads TGTGCCACCAGTGGGGGCACAGCCTACAATGAGCAGTTCTTC.

This chain connects TRBV20-1 to TRBJ1-2, with unresolved D. V gave up 3 bases and J gave up 8 bases, with 10 bases separating them. Per the germline V gene, CDR1 is DFQATT and CDR2 is SNEGSKA (reference sequence). This CDR3 has 11 amino acids. In nucleotides, the CDR3 is TGCAGTGCTAGTGCTGGGTGGGGCTACACCTTC. Protein sequence: CSASAGWGYTF.

V is TRBV19 and J is TRBJ2-7; TRBD2 might be the D (6 bases). The CDR3 totals 18 residues. Germline V lookup: CDR1 LNHDA, CDR2 SQIVND (reference sequence). With 5 bases removed from V and 0 bases from J, the gap between germline ends came to 23 bases. CDR3 coding DNA: TGTGCCAGTAGTTGGGATTTTGGGGGAGGCGGAGACTCCTACGAGCAGTACTTC. Translated, it gives CASSWDFGGGGDSYEQYF.

This clone came up once. The rearrangement uses TRBV30 and TRBJ1-4; 7 bases match TRBD1. This CDR3 has 16 residues. The V and J ends lost 3 bases and 4 bases, in that order; junction bases with no gene match: 11. The germline V gene encodes CDR1 GTSNPN and CDR2 SVGIG (reference sequence). This chain's CDR3 is CAWSGNFGTVNEKLFF. The CDR3 coding sequence is TGTGCCTGGAGCGGAAACTTCGGGACAGTTAATGAAAAACTGTTTTTT.

J is TRBJ2-1 and V is TRBV2; 7 bases fit TRBD1. The V gene end was trimmed by 11 bases and the J gene end by 6 bases; junction bases not matched to a gene: 13. The CDR3 covers 14 residues. Germline V gene data show CDR1 as SNHLY and CDR2 as FYNNEI. CDR3 in amino acids: CAGGQDGVRNEQFF. DNA for the CDR3: TGTGCCGGCGGACAGGACGGGGTTCGCAATGAGCAGTTCTTC.

J is TRBJ2-3 and V is TRBV28; D unclear. V gave up 5 bases and J gave up 6 bases, with 6 bases separating them. This CDR3 has 11 residues. In germline, CDR1 is MDHEN, CDR2 SYDVKM. For the CDR3, the DNA is TGTGCCAGCAGTACCAGTGATACGCAGTATTTT. Residues: CASSTSDTQYF. Full variable domain (rest looked up from reference TRBV28 and TRBJ2-3): DVKVTQSSRYLVKRTGEKVFLECVQDMDHENMFWYRQDPGLGLRLIYFSYDVKMKEKGDIPEGYSVSREKKERFSLILESASTNQTSMYLCASSTSDTQYFGPGTRLTVL.

This rearrangement joins TRBV6-1 to TRBJ1-5; D is unresolved. The V end lost 1 base, the J end lost 2 bases, and 9 bases lay between the germline ends. The CDR3 is 15 amino acids. Germline CDR1 reads MNHNS; CDR2 reads SASEGT. This chain's CDR3 is CASSEGPQGNQPQHF. In DNA, the CDR3 is TGTGCCAGCAGTGAAGGGCCCCAGGGCAATCAGCCCCAGCATTTT.

This clone was picked up one time. The J gene is TRBJ1-5, the V gene TRBV7-8; D gene unclear. Trimming removed 4 bases from V and 2 bases from J, with 3 bases in between. The CDR3 runs 12 residues. The germline V gene encodes CDR1 SGHVS and CDR2 FQNEAQ. CDR3 in amino acids: CASSSGNQPQHF. The CDR3 DNA sequence: TGTGCCAGCAGCTCTGGCAATCAGCCCCAGCATTTT.

The rearrangement uses TRBV11-3 and TRBJ2-7, with D perhaps TRBD2 (6 bases). The germline CDR1 and CDR2 sequences are SGHNT and YENEEA. Trimming pared 3 bases from V and 0 bases from J, leaving 9 bases between. CDR3 length: 14 amino acids. CDR3 coding DNA: TGTGCCAGCAGCTTTTCGGGGGACTCCTACGAGCAGTACTTC. As protein: CASSFSGDSYEQYF.

The chain joins TRBV28 to TRBJ2-1; 7 nucleotides agree with TRBD2. Trimming took 2 bases from V and 8 from J; bases not matched to a gene: 0. The CDR3 loop spans 12 amino acids. CDR1 is MDHEN, CDR2 SYDVKM, per germline. CDR3: CASSLAGDEQFF. CDR3 bases: TGTGCCAGCAGTTTAGCGGGGGATGAGCAGTTCTTC.

This clone was detected a few times. The rearrangement joins TRBV18 to TRBJ2-1, with D maybe TRBD1 (6 bases). The CDR3 has 15 residues. The V end was cut by 4 bases, the J end by 7 bases, with 17 bases between. Germline loops: CDR1 KGHSH, CDR2 LQKENI. CDR3 sequence (DNA): TGTGCCAGCTCACTCTTCTCAAGGGGGTGGAATGAGCAGTTCTTC. Translating gives CASSLFSRGWNEQFF.

The chain links TRBV2 to TRBJ2-2; 11 bases align to TRBD2. Trimming at V came to 6 bases and at J to 3 bases, leaving 15 bases not matched to a gene. Per the germline V gene, CDR1 is SNHLY and CDR2 is FYNNEI. The CDR3 extends over 19 amino acids. CDR3 sequence: CASSQLGLAEGSDTGELFF. CDR3 sequence (DNA): TGTGCCAGCAGCCAACTGGGACTAGCGGAGGGGTCGGACACCGGGGAGCTGTTTTTT. The full variable domain, with the rest looked up from reference TRBV2 and TRBJ2-2, is EPEVTQTPSHQVTQMGQEVILRCVPISNHLYFYWYRQILGQKVEFLVSFYNNEISEKSEIFDDQFSVERPDGSNFTLKIRSTKLEDSAMYFCASSQLGLAEGSDTGELFFGEGSRLTVL.

This clone was observed a few times. The chain has TRBV3-1 (or the pseudogene TRBV3-2) and TRBJ2-7; D is ambiguous. The V and J ends lost 4 bases and 3 bases respectively, with 10 bases between them. The CDR3 is 13 residues long. The germline CDR1 and CDR2 sequences are LGHDT and YNNKEL (reference sequence). CDR3 amino acids: CASSRGPNYEQYF. The CDR3 DNA reads as TGTGCCAGCAGCCGAGGACCCAACTACGAGCAGTACTTC.